This T cell receptor (beta chain) was recovered during a study of cytomegalovirus exposure and HLA in healthy donors. Findings of the study overall: Cytomegalovirus-associated TCR beta chains were listed, numbering more than 150.

The CDR3 has 15 residues. V dropped 2 bases and J dropped 6; count of bases not matched to a gene: 5. The germline CDR1 and CDR2 sequences are MNHEY and SVGAGI. TCRdb keeps only in-frame clones here, not all; method: immunoSEQ multiplex PCR. The sample lists about 98,000 clones, more than 85% occurring once. This clone has only a few counts. The antigen remains undetermined. The source material was PBMCs. This chain links TRBV6-5 with TRBJ1-5, with TRBD1 matching 9 bases. This TCR was sampled from a man between 18 and 29 years old in good health and CMV-seropositive. The CDR3 is CASSYRQGESQPQHF. The CDR3 coding sequence is TGTGCCAGCAGTTACCGACAGGGGGAGAGTCAGCCCCAGCATTTT.